The next 18 T cell receptor beta chains were all read from a single sample in a study of glioma-infiltrating T cells after dendritic cell vaccination. Sequencing used immunoSEQ multiplex PCR; TCRdb keeps in-frame clones, though not all of them. The sample contains around 90,000 clones, around four fifths of which appear only once. Time point indicated: after dendritic cell vaccination, including at tumor progression/relapse. The source material was blood, sampled after dendritic cell vaccination. The receptors originated from a human donor with glioblastoma.

This chain uses TRBV7-2 with TRBJ2-3, with 7 bases aligning to TRBD1. J gave up 9 bases and V 5 bases, and 8 bases lay outside the gene matches. Germline lookup yields CDR1 SGHTA and CDR2 FQGNSA. The CDR3 covers 13 residues. This chain's CDR3 is CASSPSQGMTQYF. CDR3 nucleotide sequence: TGTGCCAGCAGCCCGTCACAGGGGATGACGCAGTATTTT.

V and J are TRBV19 and TRBJ2-2; weak D call: TRBD2 (6 bases). The CDR3 loop spans 16 amino acids. Between the trimmed V and J ends, which lost 5 bases and 2 bases, there was a span of 15 bases. Germline CDR1 and CDR2: LNHDA and SQIVND (reference sequence). CDR3 bases: TGTGCCAGTAGTCCGCGGGGAGGATTCAACACCGGGGAGCTGTTTTTT. Amino acids: CASSPRGGFNTGELFF.

Only one count was recorded for this clone. The V and J genes are TRBV9 and TRBJ2-1; 8 bases are shared with TRBD2. The CDR3 has 16 amino acids. CDR1 SGDLS and CDR2 YYNGEE come from the germline V gene. Trimming cost V 0 bases and J 8 bases; bases outside gene matches: 10. The CDR3 region has the DNA TGTGCCAGCAGCGTAGCCCTCGGGCGGGGGGTGGATGAGCAGTTCTTC. This gives the protein CASSVALGRGVDEQFF.

J is TRBJ2-1 and V is TRBV11-2, with TRBD1 matching 7 bases. The CDR3 loop spans 16 amino acids. V was pared by 0 bases and J by 8 bases, with 10 bases of the junction left unmatched. The germline V gene has CDR1 SGHAT and CDR2 FQNNGV. The CDR3 here is CASSLEGTEIIYEQFF. The DNA of the CDR3 is TGTGCCAGCAGCTTAGAGGGGACAGAGATTATTTATGAGCAGTTCTTC. The full variable domain, completed using reference TRBV11-2 and TRBJ2-1, is EAGVAQSPRYKIIEKRQSVAFWCNPISGHATLYWYQQILGQGPKLLIQFQNNGVVDDSQLPKDRFSAERLKGVDSTLKIQPAKLEDSAVYLCASSLEGTEIIYEQFFGPGTRLTVL.

This clone was recorded once. The J gene is TRBJ1-1, the V gene TRBV27; D possibly corresponds to TRBD1 (6 bases). Trimming removed 5 bases from V and 9 bases from J, with 10 bases in between. Germline V gives CDR1 MNHEY, CDR2 SMNVEV (reference sequence). There are 11 residues in the CDR3. DNA for the CDR3: TGTGCCAGCAGTGGGGGGGGGCAAGCTTTCTTT. Amino acids: CASSGGGQAFF.

The chain joins TRBV19 to TRBJ1-5; weak D call: TRBD1 (5 bases). The CDR3 sequence is 14 residues long. V lost 9 bases to trimming and J lost 4 bases, with 16 bases between them. From germline, CDR1 is LNHDA and CDR2 SQIVND (reference sequence). The DNA of the CDR3 is TGTGCCAGCAGGGTGGGCAGGGAAAATCAGCCCCAGCATTTT. The encoded protein is CASRVGRENQPQHF.

The rearrangement uses TRBV5-1 and TRBJ2-7, with 7 bases lining up with TRBD2. The V and J ends lost 2 bases and 7 bases, in that order; junction bases with no gene match: 12. The length of the CDR3 is 15 residues. Germline V lookup: CDR1 SGHRS, CDR2 YFSETQ. CDR3 loop: CASSFIGDGEGEQYF. The CDR3 nucleotides read TGCGCCAGCAGCTTCATAGGGGACGGGGAGGGGGAGCAGTACTTC.

The rearrangement uses TRBV5-6 and TRBJ2-2; D not certain. The V gene lost 1 base and the J gene lost 7 bases, with 8 bases spanning the gap. CDR1 and CDR2 from the germline V gene are SGHDT and YYEEEE. This CDR3 is built from 13 residues. The CDR3 nucleotides read TGTGCCAGCAGCTTGAGCTTCGGCGGGGAGCTGTTTTTT. Protein: CASSLSFGGELFF. Looking up the rest from reference TRBV5-6 and TRBJ2-2 gives the full variable domain: DAGVTQSPTHLIKTRGQQVTLRCSPKSGHDTVSWYQQALGQGPQFIFQYYEEEERQRGNFPDRFSGHQFPNYSSELNVNALLLGDSALYLCASSLSFGGELFFGEGSRLTVL.

This clone was found a few times. This chain joins TRBV14 and TRBJ1-2, with 8 bases matching TRBD1. Germline V gives CDR1 SGHDN, CDR2 FVKESK. V was pared by 1 base and J by 4 bases, with 8 bases of the junction left unmatched. There are 16 residues in the CDR3. CDR3: CASSQGRTGYPYGYTF. In DNA, the CDR3 is TGTGCCAGCAGCCAAGGACGGACAGGGTATCCCTATGGCTACACCTTC. The full variable domain, with the rest looked up from reference TRBV14 and TRBJ1-2, is EAGVTQFPSHSVIEKGQTVTLRCDPISGHDNLYWYRRVMGKEIKFLLHFVKESKQDESGMPNNRFLAERTGGTYSTLKVQPAELEDSGVYFCASSQGRTGYPYGYTFGSGTRLTVV.

The genes are TRBV2 and TRBJ1-5, with D tentatively TRBD1 (5 bases). Germline CDR1 reads SNHLY; CDR2 reads FYNNEI. V shed 3 bases and J shed 6 bases, with 12 bases lying between them. CDR3 size: 14 residues. DNA for the CDR3: TGTGCCAGCAGTGAGGAAGACAGTTTTCAGCCCCAGCATTTT. Amino acids: CASSEEDSFQPQHF. Based on the CDR3 plus reference TRBV2 and TRBJ1-5, the full variable domain is EPEVTQTPSHQVTQMGQEVILRCVPISNHLYFYWYRQILGQKVEFLVSFYNNEISEKSEIFDDQFSVERPDGSNFTLKIRSTKLEDSAMYFCASSEEDSFQPQHFGDGTRLSIL.

The chain uses TRBV4-2 and TRBJ1-1, with 7 bases fitting TRBD1. Germline V gene data show CDR1 as LGHNA and CDR2 as YNFKEQ. The ends lost 3 bases at V and 1 base at J; junction bases unmatched: 5. The CDR3 length is 15 residues. The CDR3 spells CASSHKTGQNTEAFF. The CDR3, as DNA: TGTGCCAGCAGCCACAAGACAGGGCAGAACACTGAAGCTTTCTTT.

The chain couples TRBV5-1 to TRBJ2-3; 15 bases fit TRBD2. Germline trimming cut 2 bases from V and 2 bases from J; bases unmatched to any gene: 9. Germline V gene sequence: CDR1 SGHRS, CDR2 YFSETQ. The CDR3 loop spans 19 amino acids. CDR3 sequence (DNA): TGCGCCAGCAGCTTATCCGGGACTAGCGGGAGGACCTTCACAGATACGCAGTATTTT. Translated, it gives CASSLSGTSGRTFTDTQYF.

This chain links TRBV4-2 with TRBJ2-2; weak D call: TRBD1 (5 bases). Trimming removed 2 bases at V and 1 base at J, with 8 bases between. From germline, CDR1 is LGHNA and CDR2 YNFKEQ. The CDR3 extends over 15 amino acids. CDR3 bases: TGTGCCAGCAGCCAACTTGGACAGAACACCGGGGAGCTGTTTTTT. This translates into CASSQLGQNTGELFF.

The chain employs TRBV6-5 and TRBJ1-3, with 7 positions matching TRBD1. CDR1 and CDR2 (germline): MNHEY, SVGAGI. CDR3 length: 15 amino acids. The V and J ends lost 6 bases and 0 bases, in that order; junction bases with no gene match: 5. CDR3 nucleotides: TGTGCCAGCAGAACCTCAGGGGGCTCTGGAAACACCATATATTTT. This sequence encodes CASRTSGGSGNTIYF.

This clone was picked up one time. V is TRBV29-1 and J is TRBJ2-3; a weak D match, TRBD1 (7 bases). The CDR3 sequence is 14 residues long. V was pared by 5 bases and J by 4 bases, with 16 bases between. In germline, CDR1 is SQVTM, CDR2 ANQGSEA. CDR3 sequence (DNA): TGCAGCGTTTCCAGGGGGGCTGGGGCAGATACGCAGTATTTT. Amino acids: CSVSRGAGADTQYF.

The chain recombines TRBV18 with TRBJ2-1, with a possible D match to TRBD1 (5 bases). The germline V and J ends were trimmed by 6 bases and 2 bases, with 11 bases remaining between them. The CDR3 is 14 residues long. In germline, CDR1 is KGHSH, CDR2 LQKENI. The CDR3 DNA sequence: TGTGCCAGCTCGGGGCTGAGTCCCTACAATGAGCAGTTCTTC. It codes for CASSGLSPYNEQFF. Supplemented by reference TRBV18 and TRBJ2-1, the full variable domain reads NAGVMQNPRHLVRRRGQEARLRCSPMKGHSHVYWYRQLPEEGLKFMVYLQKENIIDESGMPKERFSAEFPKEGPSILRIQQVVRGDSAAYFCASSGLSPYNEQFFGPGTRLTVL.

The chain joins TRBV5-8 to TRBJ2-5; TRBD1 matches at 8 bases. V gave up 4 bases and J gave up 4 bases; unmatched junction bases: 6. The CDR3 is 14 amino acids. From germline, CDR1 is SGHTS and CDR2 YDEGEE. In DNA, the CDR3 is TGTGCCAGCAGCCGTCGACAGGGGATAGAGACCCAGTACTTC. This sequence encodes CASSRRQGIETQYF.

This clone came up a few times. This sequence joins TRBV6-1 and TRBJ2-6; D not resolved. CDR3 size: 15 residues. CDR1 is MNHNS, CDR2 SASEGT, per germline. The V and J ends lost 7 bases and 2 bases respectively, with 12 bases between them. The CDR3 region is CASIPAPAGANVLTF. The CDR3 DNA is TGTGCCAGCATTCCCGCCCCAGCTGGGGCCAACGTCCTGACTTTC.